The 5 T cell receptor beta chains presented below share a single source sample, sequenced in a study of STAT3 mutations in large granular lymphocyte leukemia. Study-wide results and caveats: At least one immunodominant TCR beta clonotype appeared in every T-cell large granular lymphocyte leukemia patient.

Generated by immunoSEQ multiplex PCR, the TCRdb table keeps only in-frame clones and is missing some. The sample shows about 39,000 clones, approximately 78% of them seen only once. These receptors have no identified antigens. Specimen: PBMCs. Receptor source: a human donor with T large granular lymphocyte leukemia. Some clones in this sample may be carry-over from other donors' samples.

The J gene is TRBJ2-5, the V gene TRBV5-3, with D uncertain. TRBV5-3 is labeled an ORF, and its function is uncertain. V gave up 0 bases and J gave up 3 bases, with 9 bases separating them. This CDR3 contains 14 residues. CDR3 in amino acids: CARSLAGVEETQYF. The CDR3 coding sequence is TGTGCCAGAAGCTTGGCAGGAGTAGAAGAGACCCAGTACTTC.

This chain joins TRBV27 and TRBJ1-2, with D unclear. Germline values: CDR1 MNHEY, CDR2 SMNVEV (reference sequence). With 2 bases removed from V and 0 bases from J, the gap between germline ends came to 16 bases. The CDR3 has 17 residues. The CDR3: CASSLRAGQHSNYGYTF. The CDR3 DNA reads TGTGCCAGCAGTTTACGGGCCGGCCAACATTCTAACTATGGCTACACCTTC.

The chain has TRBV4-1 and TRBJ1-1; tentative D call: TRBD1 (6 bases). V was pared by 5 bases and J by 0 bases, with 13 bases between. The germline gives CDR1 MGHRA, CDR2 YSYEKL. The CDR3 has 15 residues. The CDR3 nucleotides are TGCGCCAGCAGCTCGACCGGGACACTGAACACTGAAGCTTTCTTT. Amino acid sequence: CASSSTGTLNTEAFF.

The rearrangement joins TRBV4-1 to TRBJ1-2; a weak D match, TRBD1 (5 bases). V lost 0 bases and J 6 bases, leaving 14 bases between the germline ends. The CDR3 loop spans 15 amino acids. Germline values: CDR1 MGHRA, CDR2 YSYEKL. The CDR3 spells CASSQDPAGLNGYTF. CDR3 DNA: TGCGCCAGCAGCCAAGATCCGGCGGGGCTAAATGGCTACACCTTC.

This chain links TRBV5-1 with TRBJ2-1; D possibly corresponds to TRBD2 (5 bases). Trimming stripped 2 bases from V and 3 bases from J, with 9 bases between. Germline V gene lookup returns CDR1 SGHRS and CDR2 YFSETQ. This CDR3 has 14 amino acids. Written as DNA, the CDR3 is TGCGCCAGCAGCTTATACGGAGGCTACAATGAGCAGTTCTTC. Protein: CASSLYGGYNEQFF.